Detailed here is one T cell receptor beta chain. TCRdb reanalysed the 5' RACE reads using MiXCR and keeps one entry per CDR3 protein. The sample lists approximately 160,000 distinct CDR3 sequences, around 9% occurring once. This sample is drawn from a study of T cells after yellow fever vaccination. Looking at the study overall: Each low-cell-number fraction was prepared by means of SMART-Seq v4 Ultra Low Input.

CDR3 length: 19 residues. Germline V gives CDR1 SSHAT, CDR2 FNYEAQ (reference sequence). With 1 base clipped from V and 0 bases from J, the junction kept 8 bases outside the gene matches. This TCR came from a young man who received the YFV17D yellow fever vaccine. V and J are TRBV7-7 and TRBJ2-2; 10 nucleotides line up with TRBD2. The material was CD8+ T cells sorted from PBMCs, obtained 45 days after the yellow fever booster vaccination. CDR3 protein: CASSLDRLAGLANTGELFF. CDR3 sequence (DNA): TGTGCCAGCAGCTTAGATCGACTAGCGGGCCTCGCGAACACCGGGGAGCTGTTTTTT.